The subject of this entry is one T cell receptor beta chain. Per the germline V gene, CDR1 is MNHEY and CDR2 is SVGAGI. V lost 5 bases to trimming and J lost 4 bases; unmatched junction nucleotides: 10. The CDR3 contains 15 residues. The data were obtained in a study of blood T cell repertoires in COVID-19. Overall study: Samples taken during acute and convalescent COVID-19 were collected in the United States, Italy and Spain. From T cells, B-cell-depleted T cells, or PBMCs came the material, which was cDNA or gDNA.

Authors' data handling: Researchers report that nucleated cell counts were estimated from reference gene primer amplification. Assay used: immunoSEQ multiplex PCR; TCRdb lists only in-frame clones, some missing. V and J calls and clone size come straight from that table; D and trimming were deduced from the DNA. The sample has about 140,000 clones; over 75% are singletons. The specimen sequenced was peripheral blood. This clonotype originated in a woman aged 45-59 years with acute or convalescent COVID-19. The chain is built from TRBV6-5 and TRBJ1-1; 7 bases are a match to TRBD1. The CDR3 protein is CASSREFRGSTEAFF. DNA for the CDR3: TGTGCCAGCAGTCGTGAATTCAGGGGGAGCACTGAAGCTTTCTTT.